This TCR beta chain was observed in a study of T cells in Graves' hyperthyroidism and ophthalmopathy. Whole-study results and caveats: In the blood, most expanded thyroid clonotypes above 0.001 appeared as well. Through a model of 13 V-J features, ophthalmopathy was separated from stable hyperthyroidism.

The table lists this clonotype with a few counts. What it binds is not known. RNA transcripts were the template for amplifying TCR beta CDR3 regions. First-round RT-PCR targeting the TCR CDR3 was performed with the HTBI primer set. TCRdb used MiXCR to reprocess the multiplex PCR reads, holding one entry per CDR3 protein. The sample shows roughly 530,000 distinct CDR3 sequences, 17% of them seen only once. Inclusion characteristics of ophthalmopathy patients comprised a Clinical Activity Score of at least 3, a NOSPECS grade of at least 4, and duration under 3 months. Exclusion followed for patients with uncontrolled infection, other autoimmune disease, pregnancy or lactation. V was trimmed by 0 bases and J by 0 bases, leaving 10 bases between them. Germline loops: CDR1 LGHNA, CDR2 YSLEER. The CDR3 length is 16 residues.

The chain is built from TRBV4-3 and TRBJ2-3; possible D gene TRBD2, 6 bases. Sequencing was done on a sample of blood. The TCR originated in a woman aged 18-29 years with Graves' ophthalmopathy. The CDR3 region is CASSQDRGESTDTQYF. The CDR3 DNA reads TGCGCCAGCAGCCAAGATCGCGGGGAGAGCACAGATACGCAGTATTTT.